The following is a TCR beta chain sequence with its context. The antigen is unknown. CDR3 length: 15 amino acids. The V end lost 3 bases, the J end lost 0 bases, and 9 bases lay between the germline ends. Germline lookup yields CDR1 SGHTA and CDR2 FQGNSA. The data originate from a study of cytomegalovirus exposure and HLA in healthy donors. Repertoires were generated with immunoSEQ multiplex PCR, while TCRdb's copy carries only in-frame clones and drops some. The table records roughly 100,000 clones, about 95% of them present only once. Study-level results: Testing in vitro showed a few CMV-associated chains specific for CMV antigens. Per published reports, the classifier diagnosed cytomegalovirus status with high specificity and sensitivity.

Sequencing used PBMCs. This chain connects TRBV7-2 to TRBJ1-5; perhaps TRBD1 as D (6 bases). The source of this sequence is a woman between 18 and 29 years old in good health and CMV-seronegative. The CDR3 spells CASSFQGISNQPQHF. CDR3 nucleotides: TGTGCCAGCAGCTTTCAGGGGATTAGCAATCAGCCCCAGCATTTT.